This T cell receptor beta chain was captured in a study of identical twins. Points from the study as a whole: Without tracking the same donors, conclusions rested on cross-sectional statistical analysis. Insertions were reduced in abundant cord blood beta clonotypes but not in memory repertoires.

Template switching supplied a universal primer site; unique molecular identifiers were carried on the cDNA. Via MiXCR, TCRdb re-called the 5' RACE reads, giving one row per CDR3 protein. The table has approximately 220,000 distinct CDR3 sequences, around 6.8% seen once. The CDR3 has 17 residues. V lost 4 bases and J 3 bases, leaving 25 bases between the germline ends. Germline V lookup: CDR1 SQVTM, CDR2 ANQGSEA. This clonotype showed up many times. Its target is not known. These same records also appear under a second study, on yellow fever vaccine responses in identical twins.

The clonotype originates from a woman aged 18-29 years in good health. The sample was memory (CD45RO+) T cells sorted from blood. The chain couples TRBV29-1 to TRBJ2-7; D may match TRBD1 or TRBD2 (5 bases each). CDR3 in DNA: TGCAGCGTTGTTTGGGGGATTCCCTTTAAAACATACTACGAGCAGTACTTC. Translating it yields CSVVWGIPFKTYYEQYF.